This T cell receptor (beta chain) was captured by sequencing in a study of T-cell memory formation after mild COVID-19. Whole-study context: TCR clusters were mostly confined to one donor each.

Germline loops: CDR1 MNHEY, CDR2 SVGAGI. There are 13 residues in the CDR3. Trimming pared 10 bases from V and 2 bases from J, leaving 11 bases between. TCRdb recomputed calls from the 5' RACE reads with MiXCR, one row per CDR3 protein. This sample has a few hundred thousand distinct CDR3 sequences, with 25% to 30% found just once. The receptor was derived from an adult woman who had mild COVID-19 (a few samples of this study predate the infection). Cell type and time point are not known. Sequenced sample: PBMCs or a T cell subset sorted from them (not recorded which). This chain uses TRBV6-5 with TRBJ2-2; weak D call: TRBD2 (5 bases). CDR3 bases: TGTGCCACCGACCCGGGAAACACCGGGGAGCTGTTTTTT. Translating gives CATDPGNTGELFF.